One sample yielded the 30 T cell receptor beta chains listed below, sequenced in a study of beta chain features in type 1 diabetes. Study conclusions and caveats: Type 1 diabetes patients had moderately but significantly shorter TCRB CDR3s in all four CD4+ subsets.

Expressed TCRB transcripts were sequenced because the isolated RNA had all been reverse transcribed beforehand. The data were produced by immunoSEQ multiplex PCR, yet TCRdb's version contains in-frame clones alone and is incomplete. The sample holds under 300,000 clones; 16% are singletons and the top ten take 0.065% to 0.095%. These TCRs' antigens remain unknown. Sequencing was done on a sample of naive CD4+ T cells from blood. The receptors stem from a man aged 30 to 45 with type 1 diabetes.

The chain has TRBV19 and TRBJ2-7; D gene uncertain. From germline, CDR1 is LNHDA and CDR2 SQIVND (reference sequence). V lost 4 bases and J lost 2, with 15 bases in between. The CDR3 contains 15 residues. CDR3 nucleotide sequence: TGTGCCAGTAGTAAGTCCGCGCGAGCTACCTACGAGCAGTACTTC. Protein product: CASSKSARATYEQYF.

This clone was seen a few times. The gene calls are TRBV28 and TRBJ2-1; D possibly corresponds to TRBD2 (6 bases). The CDR3 totals 13 residues. Germline loops: CDR1 MDHEN, CDR2 SYDVKM. The V end was cut by 6 bases, the J end by 9 bases, with 15 bases between. CDR3 sequence reads: CASSRGGATEQFF. The CDR3 bases are TGTGCCAGCAGCAGAGGAGGGGCCACTGAGCAGTTCTTC.

This chain uses TRBV7-9 with TRBJ2-1; D gene ambiguous. V lost 3 bases and J lost 10, with 10 bases in between. Per germline, CDR1 SEHNR and CDR2 FQNEAQ (reference sequence). The CDR3 is made up of 12 amino acids. CDR3 sequence (DNA): TGTGCCAGCAGCTTGCTGACAACCGAGCAGTTCTTC. Translation gives CASSLLTTEQFF. The full variable domain, in which reference TRBV7-9 and TRBJ2-1 provide the parts outside the CDR3, is DTGVSQNPRHKITKRGQNVTFRCDPISEHNRLYWYRQTLGQGPEFLTYFQNEAQLEKSRLLSDRFSAERPKGSFSTLEIQRTEQGDSAMYLCASSLLTTEQFFGPGTRLTVL.

V is TRBV2 and J is TRBJ2-4; 7 bases are shared with TRBD1. Germline lookup yields CDR1 SNHLY and CDR2 FYNNEI. With 5 bases clipped from V and 9 bases from J, the junction kept 10 bases outside the gene matches. The CDR3 has 14 residues. The CDR3 protein is CASSPRTGTVIQYF. The CDR3 DNA reads TGTGCCAGCAGTCCCCGGACAGGCACGGTCATTCAGTACTTC.

This clone was recorded a few times. The chain has TRBV9 and TRBJ1-4; D may be TRBD1 (6 bases). This CDR3 region has 15 residues. CDR1 is SGDLS and CDR2 is YYNGEE in the germline V gene. Trimming took 3 bases from V and 8 from J, leaving 17 bases between them. CDR3 nucleotides: TGTGCCAGCAGCGCCCGCCGGGACATGGGGGAAAAACTGTTTTTT. Residues: CASSARRDMGEKLFF.

This rearrangement joins TRBV19 to TRBJ2-1; 7 bases are a match to TRBD1. Trimming at V came to 2 bases and at J to 0 bases, leaving 1 base not matched to a gene. The CDR3 is 15 residues long. The V gene's germline CDR1 is LNHDA and CDR2 SQIVND (reference sequence). The CDR3 nucleotides are TGTGCCAGTAGTATAAGGGACAGCTCCTACAATGAGCAGTTCTTC. Protein: CASSIRDSSYNEQFF.

The rearrangement joins TRBV7-6 to TRBJ2-7; 8 bases fit TRBD1. Trimming took 5 bases from V and 5 from J; bases not matched to a gene: 11. This CDR3 has 15 residues. Germline values: CDR1 SGHVS, CDR2 FNYEAQ. The CDR3 sequence: CASSPQRPGGHEQYF. DNA of the CDR3: TGTGCCAGCAGCCCCCAGAGACCAGGGGGCCACGAGCAGTACTTC.

The chain uses TRBV7-8 and TRBJ2-6; D gene ambiguous. Trimming took 1 base from V and 2 from J, leaving 6 bases between them. The CDR3 is made up of 15 amino acids. Germline-derived CDR1 and CDR2 are SGHVS and FQNEAQ. The CDR3 region is CASSLGVPGANVLTF. CDR3 nucleotides: TGTGCCAGCAGCTTAGGGGTCCCTGGGGCCAACGTCCTGACTTTC.

This clone was recorded a few times. The rearrangement uses TRBV4-1 and TRBJ2-1; D call uncertain. The germline CDR1 and CDR2 sequences are MGHRA and YSYEKL. The CDR3 extends over 16 amino acids. The V end was cut by 3 bases, the J end by 0 bases, with 12 bases between. In nucleotides, the CDR3 is TGCGCCAGCAGCCATCCCCGGATGAGCTCCTACAATGAGCAGTTCTTC. Translating it yields CASSHPRMSSYNEQFF.

The chain links TRBV19 to TRBJ2-1; no firm D call. The CDR3 loop spans 14 amino acids. The V gene's germline CDR1 is LNHDA and CDR2 SQIVND (reference sequence). The V gene lost 4 bases and the J gene lost 5 bases, with 12 bases spanning the gap. The CDR3 loop reads CASSRVNQNNEQFF. The DNA for the CDR3 is TGTGCCAGTAGTAGGGTAAATCAAAACAATGAGCAGTTCTTC.

This clone was counted between two and nine times. The rearrangement uses TRBV30 and TRBJ2-3, with D perhaps given as TRBD1 or TRBD2 (5 bases each). V lost 8 bases and J 2 bases, leaving 11 bases between the germline ends. Germline CDR1 is GTSNPN and CDR2 is SVGIG (reference sequence). The CDR3 is 12 residues long. The DNA for the CDR3 is TGTGCCCGGGACGAGAACACAGATACGCAGTATTTT. Residues: CARDENTDTQYF.

V is TRBV9 and J is TRBJ2-5, with D tentatively TRBD2 (5 bases). Germline lookup yields CDR1 SGDLS and CDR2 YYNGEE. With 0 bases removed from V and 5 bases from J, the gap between germline ends came to 14 bases. The CDR3 totals 15 residues. The CDR3 DNA is TGTGCCAGCAGCGTAGGAGGGATTGGAGTGGAGACCCAGTACTTC. Translating gives CASSVGGIGVETQYF.

The rearrangement joins TRBV28 to TRBJ1-1; unclear D gene. Germline V gene data show CDR1 as MDHEN and CDR2 as SYDVKM. V was trimmed by 6 bases and J by 1 base, leaving 15 bases between them. This CDR3 contains 15 residues. The CDR3 reads CASSPPSSWNTEAFF. Here the CDR3 DNA reads TGTGCCAGCAGCCCCCCAAGTAGTTGGAACACTGAAGCTTTCTTT. The variable domain in full, with the rest retrieved from reference TRBV28 and TRBJ1-1, is DVKVTQSSRYLVKRTGEKVFLECVQDMDHENMFWYRQDPGLGLRLIYFSYDVKMKEKGDIPEGYSVSREKKERFSLILESASTNQTSMYLCASSPPSSWNTEAFFGQGTRLTVV.

This clone was detected a few times. This chain connects TRBV18 to TRBJ2-4, with D uncertain. The CDR3 runs 15 residues. Germline V gene data show CDR1 as KGHSH and CDR2 as LQKENI. V was trimmed by 2 bases and J by 0 bases, leaving 8 bases between them. The CDR3 nucleotides read TGTGCCAGCTCACCAGGACCCCTAGCCAAAAACATTCAGTACTTC. This translates into CASSPGPLAKNIQYF. Using reference TRBV18 and TRBJ2-4 for the parts outside the CDR3, the full variable domain is NAGVMQNPRHLVRRRGQEARLRCSPMKGHSHVYWYRQLPEEGLKFMVYLQKENIIDESGMPKERFSAEFPKEGPSILRIQQVVRGDSAAYFCASSPGPLAKNIQYFGAGTRLSVL.

The sample holds a few counts of this clone. The chain recombines TRBV5-1 with TRBJ2-5; weak D call: TRBD2 (6 bases). CDR1 is SGHRS, CDR2 YFSETQ, per germline. The CDR3 has 14 amino acids. Trimming cost V 0 bases and J 5 bases, with 11 bases left between them. The DNA for the CDR3 is TGCGCCAGCAGCTTGGCCGGAGGAGGGGAGACCCAGTACTTC. The encoded protein is CASSLAGGGETQYF.

The J gene is TRBJ2-5, the V gene TRBV19, with a weak D call TRBD1 (5 bases). There are 13 residues in the CDR3. Germline V gene lookup returns CDR1 LNHDA and CDR2 SQIVND (reference sequence). V lost 6 bases to trimming and J lost 3 bases, with 11 bases between them. The CDR3 protein is CASSPGIEETQYF. The CDR3 nucleotides are TGTGCCAGTAGCCCAGGGATAGAAGAGACCCAGTACTTC.

This clone came up a few times. The genes are TRBV15 and TRBJ2-7, with 10 bases fitting TRBD1. Germline V lookup: CDR1 LNHNV, CDR2 YYDKDF (reference sequence). This CDR3 has 15 residues. The junction had 4 bases not matched to a gene; V was cut back by 3 bases and J by 2 bases. The CDR3 here is CATSRSDRGTYEQYF. For the CDR3, the DNA is TGTGCCACCAGCAGGTCGGACAGGGGGACCTACGAGCAGTACTTC.

Concerning this clone: The same CDR3 can be traced to other DNA sequences in this sample. CDR3 loop: CASSLDSYNEQFF. CDR3 coding DNA: TGTGCCAGCAGCTTAGATAGTTACAATGAGCAGTTCTTC. This chain joins TRBV7-2 and TRBJ2-1, with unresolved D. Trimming pared 1 base from V and 4 bases from J, leaving 5 bases between. The CDR3 contains 13 residues. Germline CDR1 reads SGHTA; CDR2 reads FQGNSA.

This clone was counted only a few times. This rearrangement joins TRBV25-1 to TRBJ1-2; no clear D gene. CDR1 is MGHDK, CDR2 SYGVNS, per germline. The germline V and J ends were trimmed by 4 bases and 8 bases, with 8 bases remaining between them. This CDR3 has 11 amino acids. The CDR3 DNA is TGTGCCAGCAGTGGCGGTTGGGGCTACACCTTC. Translating gives CASSGGWGYTF.

This clone was counted between two and nine times. The rearrangement joins TRBV5-1 to TRBJ2-7; the match to TRBD2 covers 9 bases. CDR1 is SGHRS, CDR2 YFSETQ, per germline. The CDR3 consists of 14 residues. The junction had 5 bases not matched to a gene; V was cut back by 2 bases and J by 5 bases. The CDR3, as DNA: TGCGCCAGCAGCTTTGCGGGAGGGCCCCACGAGCAGTACTTC. Its translation: CASSFAGGPHEQYF.

The CDR3 nucleotides read TGTGCCAGCAGATACGGCTACGAGCAGTACTTC. It translates to CASRYGYEQYF. The gene calls are TRBV2 and TRBJ2-7, with D uncertain. The germline gives CDR1 SNHLY, CDR2 FYNNEI. The V end lost 6 bases, the J end lost 3 bases, and 6 bases lay between the germline ends. This CDR3 has 11 amino acids.

The chain recombines TRBV7-7 with TRBJ2-1, with 12 bases aligning to TRBD2. The germline V gene encodes CDR1 SSHAT and CDR2 FNYEAQ (reference sequence). J lost 1 base, V lost 5 bases, and 3 bases had no gene match. CDR3 length: 16 amino acids. CDR3 sequence: CASSRLAGDSYNEQFF. Here the CDR3 DNA reads TGTGCCAGCAGCCGACTAGCGGGAGATTCCTACAATGAGCAGTTCTTC. The variable domain in full, completed from reference TRBV7-7 and TRBJ2-1, reads GAGVSQSPRYKVTKRGQDVTLRCDPISSHATLYWYQQALGQGPEFLTYFNYEAQPDKSGLPSDRFSAERPEGSISTLTIQRTEQRDSAMYRCASSRLAGDSYNEQFFGPGTRLTVL.

This chain links TRBV9 with TRBJ2-7, with a weak D call TRBD1 (6 bases). The CDR3 loop spans 14 amino acids. Germline CDR1 SGDLS, CDR2 YYNGEE. The ends were cut back, 3 bases at V and 1 base at J, with 11 bases in the middle. CDR3 in amino acids: CASSASQGSYEQYF. The CDR3, as DNA: TGTGCCAGCAGCGCCAGCCAGGGGTCCTACGAGCAGTACTTC.

This clone has more than one count but fewer than ten. Other DNA variants within this sample encode the same CDR3. The rearrangement joins TRBV28 to TRBJ2-7, with 11 positions matching TRBD2. Germline V gene data show CDR1 as MDHEN and CDR2 as SYDVKM. The ends lost 1 base at V and 0 bases at J; junction bases unmatched: 2. The CDR3 has 16 residues. CDR3 DNA sequence: TGTGCCAGCAGTTTATCCGGGACTAGCGGCTCCTACGAGCAGTACTTC. This translates into CASSLSGTSGSYEQYF.

The chain recombines TRBV7-2 with TRBJ2-5; no firm D call. V lost 1 base and J 5 bases, leaving 17 bases between the germline ends. In germline, CDR1 is SGHTA, CDR2 FQGNSA. This CDR3 has 16 residues. CDR3 sequence (DNA): TGTGCCAGCAGCTTAGGTGGTAGCTCCTTCCGGGAGACCCAGTACTTC. Protein product: CASSLGGSSFRETQYF.

This clone was seen more than once but under ten times. At the DNA level, this CDR3 is encoded by other sequences in the same sample as well. The V gene is TRBV10-3, the J gene TRBJ2-3, with 8 bases lining up with TRBD2. With 9 bases clipped from V and 2 bases from J, the junction kept 4 bases outside the gene matches. CDR1 is ENHRY, CDR2 SYGVKD, per germline. The CDR3 is 13 amino acids. The CDR3 protein is CAISGTNTDTQYF. CDR3 nucleotides: TGTGCCATTAGCGGGACCAACACAGATACGCAGTATTTT.

This clone was counted only a few times. V and J are TRBV5-4 and TRBJ2-2; 9 nucleotides align to TRBD1. Germline CDR1 is SGHNT and CDR2 is YYREEE (reference sequence). The J segment lost 6 bases and the V segment lost 4 bases, leaving 4 bases of the junction unmatched. The length of the CDR3 is 14 residues. CDR3 sequence: CASSGRQGAGELFF. In nucleotides, the CDR3 is TGTGCCAGCAGCGGTCGACAGGGGGCCGGGGAGCTGTTTTTT.

This clone was counted a few times. The rearrangement links TRBV28 to TRBJ2-7; no clear D gene. The CDR3 spans 14 residues. Per germline, CDR1 MDHEN and CDR2 SYDVKM. Trimming removed 5 bases at V and 3 bases at J, with 14 bases between. In DNA, the CDR3 is TGTGCCAGCAGTCCCTTAAGAGGCCGCTACGAGCAGTACTTC. Translated, it gives CASSPLRGRYEQYF.

This sequence joins TRBV29-1 and TRBJ2-5; D not resolved. The germline V and J ends were trimmed by 6 bases and 5 bases, with 16 bases remaining between them. The CDR3 covers 13 residues. The germline gives CDR1 SQVTM, CDR2 ANQGSEA. The CDR3 coding sequence is TGCAGCGTAGTCCGCTCGCTTGCGGAGACCCAGTACTTC. Amino acid sequence: CSVVRSLAETQYF.

This clone was counted a few times. The V and J genes are TRBV5-4 and TRBJ2-3, with 9 bases fitting TRBD2. V was pared by 3 bases and J by 6 bases, with 14 bases of the junction left unmatched. Germline V gene sequence: CDR1 SGHNT, CDR2 YYREEE (reference sequence). CDR3 length: 17 residues. CDR3 coding DNA: TGTGCCAGCAGCTCAGGTGGCGGGAGGGCCGGAGGCGATACGCAGTATTTT. Protein product: CASSSGGGRAGGDTQYF.